The present TCR beta chain was sequenced within a study of Ad26.COV2.S vaccination and SARS-CoV-2 variants (dated by TCRdb to about 2021). About the full investigation: Donors in the vaccine arm were drawn from COV1001, a multicentre, randomized, double-blind, placebo-controlled phase I-IIa trial testing Ad26.COV2.S in healthy adults. Ad26.COV2.S was administered intramuscularly at a dose of 5x10^10 or 1x10^11 viral particles, either as one shot or as two shots given 56 days apart. TCRbeta repertoire sequencing served as the tool for gauging how specific and how broad the SARS-CoV-2-reactive T cell receptors were following Ad26.COV2.S vaccination. A total of roughly 32 samples were included in the TCR-sequenced set, comprising roughly 19 Ad26.COV2.S vaccine recipients, 5 placebo recipients and 8 SARS-CoV-2 convalescent individuals. Trial participants were randomized into five groups of five, in which low-dose or high-dose Ad26.COV2.S was given once or twice, or placebo was given on both occasions. Investigators remained blinded to trial group allocation during experiments and outcome assessment.

The immunoSEQ Assay was the method used to sequence TCRbeta CDR3 regions. After extraction, genomic DNA underwent amplification by bias-controlled multiplex PCR, followed by high-throughput sequencing. Under the source paper's analysis protocol: To quantify the absolute abundance of each unique TCRbeta CDR3 region, sequences were collapsed and filtered. T cell fraction was estimated by normalizing TCRbeta template counts to usable DNA, with usable DNA measured through amplification of reference genes found in all nucleated cells. Repertoire TCRs were annotated as SARS-CoV-2-specific when V gene, CDR3 amino acid sequence and J gene were exactly matched to a known reactive TCR set. The reference SARS-CoV-2 TCR set was obtained from MIRA and was filtered for enrichment in COVID-19-positive ImmuneCODE repertoires, whereby public or cross-reactive TCRs were removed. Using the MIRA antigens, annotated TCRs were further analysed by specific ORF or by position within an ORF. Breadth was defined as annotated unique rearrangements over total unique productive rearrangements; depth was the summed frequency of those rearrangements. TCR breadth was compared between groups using two-sided Wilcoxon rank-sum tests. Here the immuneACCESS table is served through TCRdb, limited to in-frame sequences with V and J called. Missing clones are a known gap in these copies; in checked studies unresolved V genes cover under half, and the rest lacks a known reason. D and trimming were read from the DNA, whereas the V and J calls and clone size are those reported in that table. Present in this sample are roughly 420,000 clones, nearly 90% of which were seen just once. The ten most abundant clones make up around 2.6% of the sample.

Deletion took 4 bases off V and 5 bases off J, with a span of 15 bases between the germline ends. The CDR3 holds 15 amino acids from the cysteine to the phenylalanine. Only the CDR3 region is kept as DNA, spanning 45 bases read in frame from base 1. Looking up the germline V gene yields CDR1 LGHNA and CDR2 YNFKEQ. General conclusions and limits of the study: Vaccine and placebo recipients had comparable non-spike TCR breadth, which fits with the vaccine containing only spike. After vaccination, substantial breadth of spike-specific CD8+ and CD4+ T cell responses was reported. Comparing responses between vaccine doses or regimens was not something the study was powered to do. It was noted by the authors that total T cell responses may have been underestimated by the TCR breadth and depth analyses. Ad26.COV2.S recipients had higher spike-specific TCR breadth than placebo recipients (P = 0.0014).

Note on this clone: The antigen this receptor binds is unknown. Base qualities are not provided; no much larger clone lies one nucleotide away.

The intended sense of this specimen's treatment or condition label: around 19 received Ad26.COV2.S at low or high dose, single or two shots; several received placebo; per-sample allocation not given. Repertoires of vaccine and placebo recipients were sequenced from samples taken on day 63 after the first injection. In Cohort 1b, some 25 adults aged 18-55 years were enrolled at a single site in Boston, USA, between 29 July and 7 August 2020. Ad26.COV2.S was a replication-incompetent adenovirus type 26 vector that expressed a prefusion-stabilized SARS-CoV-2 spike protein derived from the original Wuhan strain.

This TCR was sampled from a person aged 18 to 59 who received the Ad26.COV2.S COVID-19 vaccine or a placebo. The rearranged chain carries TRBV4-2 and TRBJ1-5, and possibly TRBD1, on 5 matching bases. The sequences come from peripheral blood, collected in a trial of Ad26.COV2.S vaccine versus placebo. The DNA is as follows: TGTGCCAGCAGCCCTGGGACCGCTTTACATCAGCCCCAGCATTTT. The translation is CASSPGTALHQPQHF.